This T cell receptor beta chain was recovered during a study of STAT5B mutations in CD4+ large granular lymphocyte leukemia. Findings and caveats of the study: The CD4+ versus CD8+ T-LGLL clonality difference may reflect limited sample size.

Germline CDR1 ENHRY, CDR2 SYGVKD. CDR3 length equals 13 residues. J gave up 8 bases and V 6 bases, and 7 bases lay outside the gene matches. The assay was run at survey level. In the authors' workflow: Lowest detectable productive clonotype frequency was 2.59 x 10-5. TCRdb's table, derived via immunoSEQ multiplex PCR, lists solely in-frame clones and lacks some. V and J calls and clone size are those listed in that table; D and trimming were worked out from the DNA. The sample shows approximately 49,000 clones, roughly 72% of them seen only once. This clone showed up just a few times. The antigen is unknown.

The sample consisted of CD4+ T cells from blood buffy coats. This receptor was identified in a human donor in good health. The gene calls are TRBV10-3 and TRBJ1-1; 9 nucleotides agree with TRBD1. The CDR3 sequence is CAISYAGTGEAFF. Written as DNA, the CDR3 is TGTGCCATCAGCTACGCCGGGACAGGGGAAGCTTTCTTT.